The clone carrying this T cell receptor (beta chain) has more than one count but fewer than ten. As the CDR3 is not closed by the conserved phenylalanine or tryptophan, this likely results from a read error. Building of the TCR beta libraries involved iRepertoire HTBI primers and Arm-PCR of CDR3 regions. As handled by the study authors: Sequenced samples collectively carried around 60 TRBV and 14 TRBJ segments. Via MiXCR, TCRdb re-called the multiplex PCR reads, giving one row per CDR3 protein. The V and J calls shown here were made by TCRdb, not taken from the authors' results. The table lists 500,000 or so distinct CDR3 sequences, about 17% of them singletons, with 12% in the top ten. This sample is part of a study of regulatory T cells in long-lasting Graves disease. CDR3 size: 11 residues. V lost 7 bases to trimming and J lost 3 bases, with 4 bases between them. CDR1 is MNHNS, CDR2 SASEGT, per germline.

Time point: newly diagnosed GD, antithyroid drugs for less than 3 months. PBMCs were the source of the RNA used for TCR sequencing. The data also belong to a second study, concerning T cells in Graves' hyperthyroidism and ophthalmopathy. Per that study: Most clonotypes expanded in the thyroid (above 0.001) were also present in blood.

The J gene is TRBJ1-3, the V gene TRBV6-1, with D uncertain. The specimen comprised peripheral blood mononuclear cells (PBMCs), sampled at new diagnosis, from a patient treated with antithyroid drugs. The clonotype originates from a middle-aged man with Graves disease. Here the CDR3 reads CASIRGNTIYS. The CDR3 DNA reads TGTGCCAGCATCCGTGGAAACACCATATATTCT.